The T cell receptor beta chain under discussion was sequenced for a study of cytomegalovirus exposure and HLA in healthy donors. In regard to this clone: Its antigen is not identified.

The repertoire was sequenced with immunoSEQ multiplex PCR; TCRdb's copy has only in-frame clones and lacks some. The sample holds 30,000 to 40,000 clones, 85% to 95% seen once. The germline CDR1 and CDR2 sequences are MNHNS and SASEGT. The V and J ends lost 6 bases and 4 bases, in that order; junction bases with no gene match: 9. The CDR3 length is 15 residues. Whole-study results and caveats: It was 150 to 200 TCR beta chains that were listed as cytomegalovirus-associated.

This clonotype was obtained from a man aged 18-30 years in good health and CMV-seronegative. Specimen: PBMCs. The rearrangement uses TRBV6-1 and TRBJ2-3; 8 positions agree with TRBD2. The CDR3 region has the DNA TGTGCCAGCAGGGGAGCGGGGGCCATTTCAGATACGCAGTATTTT. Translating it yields CASRGAGAISDTQYF.